This paragraph reports one TCR beta chain. What it binds is not known. This sample stems from a study of CXCR3-negative and CXCR3-positive naive CD8 T cells. Overall study: With about 1.5 +/- 0.3 million reads per library, the TRB reads numbered about 135 million in total.

Study-wide points: Both of the naive subsets showed about the same high diversity, but memory CD8+ cells had much less. The authors found comparable surface CD5 between naive subsets and inferred TCR strength from TRB CDR3 properties. Naive CXCR3-positive cells had TRB CDR3s more hydrophobic than those of CXCR3-negative naive cells.

The authors gated naive CD8+ T cells as CD45RO-CCR7+CD27+CD95-. Germline CDR1 LGHNA, CDR2 YSLEER. The CDR3 is made up of 18 amino acids. The authors prepared UMI-labeled TRB cDNA libraries by 5' RACE. TCRdb reprocessed the 5' RACE reads, with one entry per CDR3 protein and no DNA. This listing includes 100,000 to 150,000 distinct CDR3 sequences. The chain carries TRBV4-3 and TRBJ2-7; TCRdb designates TRBD1, a call that cannot be tested without DNA. This receptor was taken from a human donor in good health. Some clones in this sample may be carry-over from other donors' samples. The sequenced sample was naive CXCR3+ CD8+ T cells from blood. Specified subset: CD45RO-CCR7+CD27+CD95- naive CD8+ T cells expressing CXCR3 (TNR3+). CDR3 sequence reads: CASSQDGGFGGSAYEQYF.